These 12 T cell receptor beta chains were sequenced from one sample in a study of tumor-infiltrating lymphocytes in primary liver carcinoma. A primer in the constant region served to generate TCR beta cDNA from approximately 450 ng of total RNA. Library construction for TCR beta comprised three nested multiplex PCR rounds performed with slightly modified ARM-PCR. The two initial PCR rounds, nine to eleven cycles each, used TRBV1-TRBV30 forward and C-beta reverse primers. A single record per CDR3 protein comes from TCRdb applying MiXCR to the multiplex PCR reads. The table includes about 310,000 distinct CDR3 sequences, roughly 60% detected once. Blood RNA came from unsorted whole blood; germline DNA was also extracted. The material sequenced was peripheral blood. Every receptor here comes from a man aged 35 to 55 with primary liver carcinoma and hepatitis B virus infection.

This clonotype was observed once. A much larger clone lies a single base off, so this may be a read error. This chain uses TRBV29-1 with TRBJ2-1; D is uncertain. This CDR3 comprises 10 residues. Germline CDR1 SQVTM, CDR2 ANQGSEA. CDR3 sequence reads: CSVERNEQLF. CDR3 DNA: TGCAGCGTTGAACGGAATGAGCAGCTCTTC.

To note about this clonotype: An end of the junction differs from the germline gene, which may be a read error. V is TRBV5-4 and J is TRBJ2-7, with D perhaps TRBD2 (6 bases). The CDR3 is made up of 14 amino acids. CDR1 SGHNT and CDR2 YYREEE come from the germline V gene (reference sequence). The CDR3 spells CAGSSGREGYEQYF. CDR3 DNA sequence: TGTGCCGGCAGCTCCGGGAGAGAGGGCTACGAGCAGTACTTC.

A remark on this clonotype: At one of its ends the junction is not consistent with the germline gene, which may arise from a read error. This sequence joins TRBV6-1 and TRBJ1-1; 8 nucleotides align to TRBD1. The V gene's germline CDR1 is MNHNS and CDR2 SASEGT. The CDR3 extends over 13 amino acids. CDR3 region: CANSEGGDRTAFF. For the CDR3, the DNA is TGCGCCAACAGTGAAGGGGGGGACAGGACAGCTTTCTTT.

CDR3 in amino acids: CATSPGAGNQPQHF. Here the CDR3 DNA reads TGTGCCACCTCCCCGGGGGCAGGCAATCAGCCCCAGCATTTT. The chain recombines TRBV10-3 with TRBJ1-5, with a tentative D call TRBD1 (6 bases). Trimming pared 10 bases from V and 2 bases from J, leaving 15 bases between. This CDR3 has 14 residues. Germline V gives CDR1 ENHRY, CDR2 SYGVKD.

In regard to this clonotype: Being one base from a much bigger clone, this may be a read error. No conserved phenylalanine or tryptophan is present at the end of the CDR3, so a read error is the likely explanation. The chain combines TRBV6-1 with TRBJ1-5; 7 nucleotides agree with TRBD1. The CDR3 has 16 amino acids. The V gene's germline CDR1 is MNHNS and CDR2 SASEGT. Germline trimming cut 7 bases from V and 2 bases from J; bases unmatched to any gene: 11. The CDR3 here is CASMERGRTGNQPQHS. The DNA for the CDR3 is TGTGCCAGCATGGAGAGGGGGCGGACGGGCAATCAGCCCCAGCATTCT.

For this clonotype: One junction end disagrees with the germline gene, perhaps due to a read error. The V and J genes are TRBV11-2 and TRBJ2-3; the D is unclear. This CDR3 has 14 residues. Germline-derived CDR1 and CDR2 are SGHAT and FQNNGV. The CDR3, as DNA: TGTGCCAGCAGCGCCCGGAACCTCACAGATACGGAGTATTTT. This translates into CASSARNLTDTEYF.

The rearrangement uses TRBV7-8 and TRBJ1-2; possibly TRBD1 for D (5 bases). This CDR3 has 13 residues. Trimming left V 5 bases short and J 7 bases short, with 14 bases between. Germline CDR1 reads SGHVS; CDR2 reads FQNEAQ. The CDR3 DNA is TGTGCCAGCAGCCTTGGGACTTCCCCTGGCTACACCTTC. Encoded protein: CASSLGTSPGYTF.

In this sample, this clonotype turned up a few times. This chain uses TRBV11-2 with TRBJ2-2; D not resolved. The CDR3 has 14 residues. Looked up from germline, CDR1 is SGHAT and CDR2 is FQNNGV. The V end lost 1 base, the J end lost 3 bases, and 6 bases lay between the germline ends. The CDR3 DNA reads TGTGCCAGCAGCTTAGCAGAATACACCGGGGAGCTGTTTTTT. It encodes CASSLAEYTGELFF.

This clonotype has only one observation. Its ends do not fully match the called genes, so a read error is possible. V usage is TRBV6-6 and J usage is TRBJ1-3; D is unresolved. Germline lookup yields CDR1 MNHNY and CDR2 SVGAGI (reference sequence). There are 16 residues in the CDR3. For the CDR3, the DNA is TGTACCAGCAGTTACCAACAGCCTAGCTCTGGAAACACCATATATTTT. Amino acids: CTSSYQQPSSGNTIYF.

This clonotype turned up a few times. The CDR3 sequence is CASSQAGASYNEQFF. The CDR3 nucleotides are TGTGCCAGCAGTCAGGCGGGAGCGTCCTACAATGAGCAGTTCTTC. The chain links TRBV6-2 or TRBV6-3 to TRBJ2-1; 7 nucleotides agree with TRBD2. The CDR3 length is 15 residues. The V gene end was trimmed by 5 bases and the J gene end by 1 base; junction bases not matched to a gene: 5. Per germline, CDR1 MNHEY and CDR2 SVGEGT.

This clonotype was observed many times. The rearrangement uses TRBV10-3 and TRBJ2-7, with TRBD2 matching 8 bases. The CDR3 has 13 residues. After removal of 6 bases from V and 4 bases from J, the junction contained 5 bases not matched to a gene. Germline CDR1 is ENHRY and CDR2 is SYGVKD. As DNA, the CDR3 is TGTGCCATCAGAGCGGGAGTAGCGTACGAGCAGTACTTC. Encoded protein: CAIRAGVAYEQYF.

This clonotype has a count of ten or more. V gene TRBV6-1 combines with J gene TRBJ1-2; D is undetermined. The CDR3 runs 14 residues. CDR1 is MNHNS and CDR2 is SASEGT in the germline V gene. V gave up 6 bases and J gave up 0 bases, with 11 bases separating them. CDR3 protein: CASSRDGSNYGYTF. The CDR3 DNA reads TGTGCCAGCAGCCGAGACGGATCTAACTATGGCTACACCTTC.